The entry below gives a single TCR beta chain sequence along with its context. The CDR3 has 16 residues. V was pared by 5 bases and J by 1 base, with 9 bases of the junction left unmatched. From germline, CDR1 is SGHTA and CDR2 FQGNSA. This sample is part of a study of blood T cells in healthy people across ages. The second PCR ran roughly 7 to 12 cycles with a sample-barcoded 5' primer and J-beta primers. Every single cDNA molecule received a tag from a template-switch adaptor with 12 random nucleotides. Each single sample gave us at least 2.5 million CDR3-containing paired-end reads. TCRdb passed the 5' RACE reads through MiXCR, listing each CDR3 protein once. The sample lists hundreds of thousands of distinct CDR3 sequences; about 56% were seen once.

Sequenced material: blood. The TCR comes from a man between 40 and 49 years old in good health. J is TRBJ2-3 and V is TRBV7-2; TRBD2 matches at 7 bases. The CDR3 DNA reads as TGTGCCAGCAGCCACGCTAGCGGCCGGGGCACAGATACGCAGTATTTT. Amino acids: CASSHASGRGTDTQYF.